This TCR beta chain was profiled in a study of cytomegalovirus exposure and HLA in healthy donors. The PCR used 60 Vbeta and 13 Jbeta primers. Profiling relied on immunoSEQ multiplex PCR, and the TCRdb table lists in-frame clones only, not all of them. Altogether under 200,000 clones are present, around 75% being singletons, with the ten largest covering around 2.5%. There are 17 residues in the CDR3. CDR1 and CDR2 from the germline V gene are SGDLS and YYNGEE. V gave up 3 bases and J gave up 0 bases, with 18 bases separating them. Sequencing input: PBMCs. The clonotype originates from a female donor in good health and CMV-seronegative. The chain links TRBV9 to TRBJ1-1, with D possibly TRBD1 on 5 matching bases. The CDR3, as DNA: TGTGCCAGCAGCGCTCGGGGGGAAGGGGCCATGAACACTGAAGCTTTCTTT. Its translation: CASSARGEGAMNTEAFF.